The 25 T cell receptor beta chains given below trace back to one sample, sequenced in a study of radiation and T cells in renal cell carcinoma. As for treatment: 15 Gy SBRT to primary tumor, nephrectomy 4 weeks later. Profiling relied on immunoSEQ multiplex PCR, and the TCRdb table lists in-frame clones only, not all of them. The table lists around 5,300 clones, around 50% of them singletons, with approximately 50% in the top ten. Sample: tumor tissue, taken from a patient whose treatment included radiotherapy and nephrectomy. The receptors derive from a man in his fifties or sixties with renal cell carcinoma.

About this clone itself: Its ends do not fully match the called genes, so a read error is possible. V is TRBV5-4 and J is TRBJ1-2; D perhaps matches TRBD1 (5 bases). Germline CDR1 and CDR2: SGHNT and YYREEE (reference sequence). CDR3 length: 15 residues. Here the CDR3 reads CASSQEEGRVNGYTF. DNA for the CDR3: TGCGCCAGCAGCCAAGAGGAGGGACGAGTTAATGGCTACACCTTC.

This clone was detected only a few times. This chain uses TRBV29-1 with TRBJ1-2, with D tentatively TRBD1 (5 bases). The CDR3 runs to 13 residues. V was pared by 7 bases and J by 2 bases, with 14 bases between. Per the germline V gene, CDR1 is SQVTM and CDR2 is ANQGSEA. The CDR3 sequence: CSDSMGDNYGYTF. For the CDR3, the DNA is TGCAGCGATTCGATGGGGGACAACTATGGCTACACCTTC.

The V gene is TRBV6-5, the J gene TRBJ1-2, with 9 bases fitting TRBD1. V lost 0 bases and J lost 8; bases outside the gene matches: 1. This CDR3 is built from 13 residues. Per germline, CDR1 MNHEY and CDR2 SVGAGI. DNA for the CDR3: TGTGCCAGCAGTTACTCGGACAGGGGAGGCTACACCTTC. Translated, it gives CASSYSDRGGYTF.

The rearrangement links TRBV5-5 to TRBJ1-2, with 8 bases that match TRBD1. Germline V gene data show CDR1 as SGHKS and CDR2 as YYEKEE (reference sequence). The CDR3 length is 15 residues. Trimming cost V 3 bases and J 1 base; bases outside gene matches: 5. This CDR3 reads CASSSGTGGNYGYTF. In nucleotides, the CDR3 is TGTGCCAGCAGCTCGGGAACAGGGGGTAACTATGGCTACACCTTC.

This chain joins TRBV30 and TRBJ1-3; a possible D gene is TRBD1 (6 bases). V was cut by 0 bases and J by 4 bases, with 10 bases left in between. There are 14 residues in the CDR3. Germline values: CDR1 GTSNPN, CDR2 SVGIG (reference sequence). CDR3 residues: CAWSVSGQGNTIYF. The CDR3, as DNA: TGTGCCTGGAGTGTGTCGGGACAAGGAAACACCATATATTTT.

The V and J genes are TRBV7-2 and TRBJ2-7; D is possibly TRBD2 (6 bases). The CDR3 spans 13 residues. Looked up from germline, CDR1 is SGHTA and CDR2 is FQGNSA. V was trimmed by 5 bases and J by 6 bases, leaving 14 bases between them. CDR3 sequence (DNA): TGTGCCAGCAGCCCCCTCCGGGAGCTCGAGCAGTACTTC. This encodes CASSPLRELEQYF.

This chain joins TRBV4-1 and TRBJ1-5, with D unresolved. The CDR3 totals 15 residues. Germline V gene data show CDR1 as MGHRA and CDR2 as YSYEKL. The V end was cut by 4 bases, the J end by 0 bases, with 10 bases between. The CDR3 nucleotides are TGCGCCAGCAGCCCACCGGGGAATAGCAATCAGCCCCAGCATTTT. It specifies CASSPPGNSNQPQHF.

V and J are TRBV5-5 and TRBJ1-4, with D hard to call. V lost 2 bases to trimming and J lost 4 bases, with 9 bases between them. The germline CDR1 and CDR2 sequences are SGHKS and YYEKEE (reference sequence). The CDR3 length is 14 residues. CDR3 protein: CASSFGLYNEKLFF. Written as DNA, the CDR3 is TGTGCCAGCAGCTTCGGACTATATAATGAAAAACTGTTTTTT.

This clone was observed a handful of times. With only one base between it and a far larger clone, this is likely a read error. This rearrangement joins TRBV5-5 to TRBJ2-7, with 10 bases fitting TRBD1. Germline V lookup: CDR1 SGHKS, CDR2 YYEKEE (reference sequence). With 4 bases clipped from V and 7 bases from J, the junction kept 14 bases outside the gene matches. This CDR3 is 16 amino acids long. Written as DNA, the CDR3 is TGTGCCAGCAGCCTCCAAACAGCTGGGACAGGGGTAGAGCAGTACTTC. Its protein is CASSLQTAGTGVEQYF.

By share, this clone ranks as hyperexpanded. The gene calls are TRBV10-2 and TRBJ1-4, with D possibly being TRBD1 (5 bases). V was trimmed by 7 bases and J by 4 bases, leaving 10 bases between them. Germline V gives CDR1 WSHSY, CDR2 SAAADI. CDR3 length: 13 amino acids. The CDR3 loop reads CASTGHLNEKLFF. CDR3 in DNA: TGCGCCAGCACCGGACATCTTAATGAAAAACTGTTTTTT.

This rearrangement joins TRBV5-4 to TRBJ2-1; 7 nucleotides match TRBD2. The V gene's germline CDR1 is SGHNT and CDR2 YYREEE (reference sequence). V shed 2 bases and J 4 bases; nucleotides not matched to a gene: 6. The CDR3 has 15 amino acids. The CDR3, as DNA: TGTGCCAGCAGCTTAACGGCTAGCGGTTACAATGAGCAGTTCTTC. This encodes CASSLTASGYNEQFF.

This clone was observed a few times. The rearrangement uses TRBV4-1 and TRBJ2-7; the match to TRBD2 covers 8 bases. CDR3 length: 16 residues. The V gene end was trimmed by 4 bases and the J gene end by 7 bases; junction bases not matched to a gene: 15. Per germline, CDR1 MGHRA and CDR2 YSYEKL. The CDR3 spells CASSRGSSGRSGEQYF. The CDR3 nucleotides read TGCGCCAGCAGCCGGGGCTCGAGCGGGAGAAGTGGAGAGCAGTACTTC.

This chain joins TRBV18 and TRBJ2-7; TRBD2 matches 7 bases. The CDR3 has 15 amino acids. The V gene end was trimmed by 2 bases and the J gene end by 6 bases; junction bases not matched to a gene: 10. The germline V gene encodes CDR1 KGHSH and CDR2 LQKENI. The CDR3 DNA sequence: TGTGCCAGCTCACCAATGGGGGAGGGCCTAGGCGAGCAGTACTTC. It translates to CASSPMGEGLGEQYF. Drawing the rest from reference TRBV18 and TRBJ2-7, the complete variable domain is NAGVMQNPRHLVRRRGQEARLRCSPMKGHSHVYWYRQLPEEGLKFMVYLQKENIIDESGMPKERFSAEFPKEGPSILRIQQVVRGDSAAYFCASSPMGEGLGEQYFGPGTRLTVT.

This clone is judged medium-sized (0.01 to 0.1%). This sequence joins TRBV5-6 and TRBJ1-1; D is perhaps TRBD1 (6 bases). This CDR3 is built from 14 residues. CDR1 is SGHDT, CDR2 YYEEEE, per germline. V lost 4 bases and J lost 2, with 12 bases in between. Written as DNA, the CDR3 is TGTGCCAGCAGCGTGGCGGGGGCTAACACTGAAGCTTTCTTT. Residues: CASSVAGANTEAFF.

The chain is built from TRBV5-6 and TRBJ1-2; unclear D gene. The CDR3 length is 15 residues. CDR1 and CDR2 (germline): SGHDT, YYEEEE. The V and J ends lost 1 base and 0 bases respectively, with 10 bases between them. The CDR3 spells CASSLFRLSNYGYTF. CDR3 nucleotides: TGTGCCAGCAGCTTGTTCAGGTTATCTAACTATGGCTACACCTTC.

The V and J genes are TRBV29-1 and TRBJ1-1; D is possibly TRBD1 (5 bases). The V end lost 5 bases, the J end lost 6 bases, and 22 bases lay between the germline ends. CDR1 and CDR2 (germline): SQVTM, ANQGSEA. There are 15 residues in the CDR3. The CDR3 DNA reads TGCAGCGTTCCGGTAGGGGATGGGGTTTTCCCTGAAGCTTTCTTT. Encoded protein: CSVPVGDGVFPEAFF.

This clone was observed a few times. The rearrangement joins TRBV7-9 to TRBJ1-1, with D unresolved. CDR1 and CDR2 from the germline V gene are SEHNR and FQNEAQ (reference sequence). V was shortened by 1 base and J by 0 bases, with 6 bases between the two germline ends. CDR3 length equals 14 residues. The CDR3 DNA reads as TGTGCCAGCAGCTTAGATTCCGTGAACACTGAAGCTTTCTTT. Translating gives CASSLDSVNTEAFF.

The chain uses TRBV21-1 and TRBJ1-1; TRBD1 is the table's D call, not checked against the DNA. TRBV21-1 is deemed a pseudogene. The length of the CDR3 is 14 residues. CDR3 residues: CASTMTGGGTEAFF. The CDR3, as DNA: TGTGCCAGCACCATGACAGGGGGCGGCACTGAAGCTTTCTTT.

In this sample, this clone is medium-sized. This chain connects TRBV6-5 to TRBJ1-2; perhaps TRBD1 as D (6 bases). Per germline, CDR1 MNHEY and CDR2 SVGAGI. V lost 5 bases and J 2 bases, leaving 9 bases between the germline ends. This CDR3 region has 13 residues. The chain's CDR3 is CASSPDRNYGYTF. CDR3 coding DNA: TGTGCCAGCAGTCCGGACAGAAACTATGGCTACACCTTC.

This clone was detected a few times. This chain joins TRBV30 and TRBJ1-2; D may be TRBD1 (6 bases). V lost 3 bases to trimming and J lost 12 bases, with 17 bases between them. This CDR3 contains 12 residues. Germline V gene sequence: CDR1 GTSNPN, CDR2 SVGIG (reference sequence). CDR3 region: CAWRQGLARDTF. The CDR3 DNA sequence: TGTGCCTGGAGACAGGGTTTGGCTAGGGACACCTTC.

This clone was counted a single time. This chain joins TRBV29-1 and TRBJ1-1, with TRBD1 matching over 8 bases. The germline V gene encodes CDR1 SQVTM and CDR2 ANQGSEA. The CDR3 runs to 15 residues. Trimming at V came to 5 bases and at J to 11 bases, leaving 19 bases not matched to a gene. In nucleotides, the CDR3 is TGCAGCGTTACCGGGACAGGAAGAAATCCGCTAATTGCTTTCTTT. Protein product: CSVTGTGRNPLIAFF.

This rearrangement joins TRBV6-5 to TRBJ2-7; 13 nucleotides line up with TRBD2. The length of the CDR3 is 15 residues. The V segment lost 8 bases and the J segment 12 bases; nucleotides outside the gene matches: 16. CDR1 is MNHEY and CDR2 is SVGAGI in the germline V gene. CDR3 protein: CASRKGGTSGTDMYF. The CDR3 DNA sequence: TGTGCCAGCCGCAAAGGGGGGACTAGCGGGACCGACATGTACTTC.

CDR3 sequence reads: CASSFLDGEEKLFF. CDR3 nucleotides: TGTGCCAGCAGCTTCCTTGACGGGGAGGAAAAACTGTTTTTT. V usage is TRBV5-6 and J usage is TRBJ1-4, with no clear D. This CDR3 has 14 residues. The V end was cut by 2 bases, the J end by 8 bases, with 13 bases between. CDR1 is SGHDT, CDR2 YYEEEE, per germline.

The table lists this clone with a count of one. This sequence joins TRBV5-1 and TRBJ2-7; TRBD1 might be the D (6 bases). Per germline, CDR1 SGHRS and CDR2 YFSETQ. The CDR3 loop spans 14 amino acids. The germline V and J ends were trimmed by 3 bases and 2 bases, with 12 bases remaining between them. Here the CDR3 DNA reads TGCGCCAGCAGCTGGGACGGACAGCCCTACGAGCAGTACTTC. It translates to CASSWDGQPYEQYF. Together with reference TRBV5-1 and TRBJ2-7, the CDR3 gives the full variable domain: KAGVTQTPRYLIKTRGQQVTLSCSPISGHRSVSWYQQTPGQGLQFLFEYFSETQRNKGNFPGRFSGRQFSNSRSEMNVSTLELGDSALYLCASSWDGQPYEQYFGPGTRLTVT.

CDR3 loop: CASSDRGETAYEQYF. In DNA, the CDR3 is TGCGCCAGCAGCGACAGGGGGGAGACGGCCTACGAGCAGTACTTC. The V and J genes are TRBV4-1 and TRBJ2-7; 9 bases line up with TRBD1. This CDR3 is built from 15 residues. Germline CDR1 is MGHRA and CDR2 is YSYEKL. The trim removed 5 bases at V and 2 bases at J, leaving 7 bases unmatched.